This T cell receptor (beta chain) stems from a study of blood T cells in healthy people across ages. Looking at the study overall: Per every two T cells, about one barcoded beta molecule was captured by template switching.

Then a second PCR, running about 6 to 12 cycles, was carried out with a sample-barcoded 5' primer and a J-beta primer mix. MiXCR, applied by TCRdb to the 5' RACE reads, yields one record per CDR3 protein. Of hundreds of thousands of distinct CDR3 sequences listed, around 54% are singletons. A few counts support this clonotype. The length of the CDR3 is 13 residues. Germline CDR1 and CDR2: ENHRY and SYGVKD. Trimming left V 4 bases short and J 5 bases short, with 9 bases between. The V and J genes are TRBV10-3 and TRBJ1-5; no definite D call. The clonotype comes from a man in his sixties in good health. The sequencing input was blood. CDR3: CAISVTEHQPQHF. The CDR3 coding sequence is TGTGCCATCAGTGTCACAGAGCATCAGCCCCAGCATTTT.